This T cell receptor (beta chain) was documented in a study of control samples from healthy donors and cancer patients. This clone showed up just a few times. Measured with immunoSEQ multiplex PCR; TCRdb has only the in-frame clones, and not every one. The profile shows about 150,000 clones, 93% of them singletons. Trimming stripped 5 bases from V and 1 base from J, with 17 bases between. The CDR3 totals 16 residues. Germline-derived CDR1 and CDR2 are SEHNR and FQNEAQ (reference sequence). The receptor was derived from a man aged 18 to 30 in good health. This chain links TRBV7-9 with TRBJ1-1; D is ambiguous. Sequencing was carried out using blood. As DNA, the CDR3 is TGTGCCAGCAGCCGACTTTTAAGAGTTGGGAACACTGAAGCTTTCTTT. It codes for CASSRLLRVGNTEAFF.